The text below deals with one T cell receptor (beta chain). What it binds is not known. Clones were read by immunoSEQ multiplex PCR, and TCRdb kept only the in-frame ones, dropping some. In the table there are over 250,000 clones, roughly nine tenths of which are singletons. Trimming cost V 1 base and J 10 bases, with 15 bases left between them. The V gene's germline CDR1 is SGHNT and CDR2 YYREEE (reference sequence). The CDR3 sequence is 15 residues long. This record belongs to a study of cytomegalovirus exposure and HLA in healthy donors. Regarding the study as a whole: Some public TCRs appeared in many individuals, while most sequences were rare. High specificity and sensitivity for cytomegalovirus status were reported for the classifier.

V and J are TRBV5-4 and TRBJ1-6, with D uncertain. The sequenced sample was PBMCs. The clonotype originates from a woman younger than 45 in good health and CMV-seropositive. In DNA form, the CDR3 reads TGTGCCAGCAGCTTGAAGGCAGGCTCCGGCTCACCCCTCCACTTT. It specifies CASSLKAGSGSPLHF.